Listed here are 32 T cell receptor beta chains from one sample, sequenced in a study of blood T cell repertoires in COVID-19. This table comes from immunoSEQ multiplex PCR, and its TCRdb copy is limited to in-frame clones, with some not included. The repertoire holds about 200,000 clones, with 86% as singletons. Sequencing was done on a sample of PBMCs or T cells enriched from blood (not recorded which). Receptors originate from a middle-aged woman in a cohort exposed to, infected with or recovered from COVID-19 (not recorded which).

The chain links TRBV4-1 to TRBJ2-5, with no clear D. CDR3 size: 14 residues. Trimming pared 0 bases from V and 5 bases from J, leaving 10 bases between. Germline CDR1 is MGHRA and CDR2 is YSYEKL. The CDR3 DNA sequence: TGCGCCAGCAGCCAAGATTCCCGCGTGGAGACCCAGTACTTC. It translates to CASSQDSRVETQYF.

This sequence joins TRBV11-2 and TRBJ2-1; D might be TRBD2 (5 bases). Germline values: CDR1 SGHAT, CDR2 FQNNGV. V dropped 3 bases and J dropped 7 bases, with 7 bases sitting between them. This CDR3 contains 12 residues. In DNA form, the CDR3 reads TGTGCCAGCAGCTTCGGCGGGAATGAGCAGTTCTTC. This sequence encodes CASSFGGNEQFF.

This clone was counted a single time. The rearrangement joins TRBV5-1 to TRBJ1-4; D unresolved. Germline CDR1 reads SGHRS; CDR2 reads YFSETQ. The CDR3 is 14 amino acids. Trimming removed 2 bases at V and 4 bases at J, with 9 bases between. This chain's CDR3 is CASSLRHLNEKLFF. CDR3 coding DNA: TGCGCCAGCAGCTTACGACACCTTAATGAAAAACTGTTTTTT.

This clone was detected only a few times. The chain links TRBV6-5 to TRBJ1-3, with a tentative D call TRBD1 (6 bases). The CDR3 extends over 15 amino acids. Germline loops: CDR1 MNHEY, CDR2 SVGAGI. V was shortened by 6 bases and J by 0 bases, with 12 bases between the two germline ends. The CDR3, as DNA: TGTGCCAGCAGCGTTACAGGGATCTCTGGAAACACCATATATTTT. Translated, it gives CASSVTGISGNTIYF.

The chain links TRBV6-2 or TRBV6-3 to TRBJ1-5, with TRBD1 matching over 11 bases. V lost 5 bases to trimming and J lost 10 bases; unmatched junction nucleotides: 13. The CDR3 spans 16 residues. CDR1 is MNHEY and CDR2 is SVGEGT in the germline V gene. CDR3: CASSTPGQGAPSPQHF. CDR3 DNA: TGTGCCAGCAGTACCCCTGGACAGGGGGCCCCATCTCCCCAGCATTTT.

The chain joins TRBV28 to TRBJ1-5; D gene uncertain. The germline CDR1 and CDR2 sequences are MDHEN and SYDVKM. The V and J ends lost 5 bases and 1 base respectively, with 9 bases between them. CDR3 length equals 14 residues. The CDR3 spells CASSTRGSNQPQHF. In DNA, the CDR3 is TGTGCCAGCAGTACGCGAGGGAGCAATCAGCCCCAGCATTTT.

V gene TRBV2 combines with J gene TRBJ2-1, with TRBD1 as a possible D gene (6 bases). Germline loops: CDR1 SNHLY, CDR2 FYNNEI. The CDR3 is 14 residues long. V was shortened by 2 bases and J by 3 bases, with 8 bases between the two germline ends. The CDR3: CASSEQGSYNEQFF. Here the CDR3 DNA reads TGTGCCAGCAGTGAACAGGGGAGCTACAATGAGCAGTTCTTC.

This rearrangement joins TRBV7-9 to TRBJ1-3; 9 nucleotides match TRBD1. CDR3 size: 14 residues. The trim removed 7 bases at V and 4 bases at J, leaving 5 bases unmatched. Germline lookup yields CDR1 SEHNR and CDR2 FQNEAQ (reference sequence). The chain's CDR3 is CASKDRGWGNTIYF. CDR3 in DNA: TGTGCCAGCAAGGACAGGGGTTGGGGAAACACCATATATTTT.

The chain recombines TRBV10-2 with TRBJ1-1, with 9 nucleotides matching TRBD1. The CDR3 is 18 residues long. The germline V gene has CDR1 WSHSY and CDR2 SAAADI. J was trimmed by 10 bases and V by 2 bases; bases with no gene match: 20. The CDR3 nucleotides read TGCGCCAGCAGTGAGCCAAGGGACAGGGAAGGATTAGTACAAGGAGCTTTCTTT. It encodes CASSEPRDREGLVQGAFF.

Here the CDR3 reads CASSYGGTSGSRTQYF. The CDR3, as DNA: TGTGCCAGCAGTTACGGAGGGACTAGCGGGAGTCGTACGCAGTATTTT. The rearrangement links TRBV6-5 to TRBJ2-3; 14 positions match TRBD2. Germline V gene sequence: CDR1 MNHEY, CDR2 SVGAGI. V shed 2 bases, J shed 8 bases, and the junction held 6 bases outside the gene matches. The CDR3 is made up of 16 amino acids.

Here the CDR3 reads CASKNSGNTIYF. The CDR3 DNA follows: TGTGCCAGTAAAAACTCTGGAAACACCATATATTTT. The V and J genes are TRBV6-5 and TRBJ1-3; no definite D call. This CDR3 contains 12 residues. V shed 9 bases and J shed 0 bases, with 6 bases lying between them. The germline V gene has CDR1 MNHEY and CDR2 SVGAGI.

This chain links TRBV9 with TRBJ1-2; 9 bases match TRBD1. The CDR3 length is 15 residues. CDR1 and CDR2 (germline): SGDLS, YYNGEE. V lost 2 bases, J lost 3 bases, and 5 bases stayed unmatched. CDR3 nucleotide sequence: TGTGCCAGCAGCGTCGCCCGGGACAGGGACTATGGCTACACCTTC. This sequence encodes CASSVARDRDYGYTF.

The CDR3 protein is CASSQVPASGGYEQYF. In nucleotides, the CDR3 is TGCGCCAGCAGCCAAGTTCCGGCTAGCGGGGGATACGAGCAGTACTTC. The genes are TRBV4-1 and TRBJ2-7, with TRBD2 matching over 10 bases. Germline trimming cut 1 base from V and 4 bases from J; bases unmatched to any gene: 7. Per the germline V gene, CDR1 is MGHRA and CDR2 is YSYEKL. CDR3 length: 16 residues.

The rearrangement links TRBV11-2 to TRBJ2-3; 8 bases align to TRBD2. The CDR3 runs to 15 residues. Germline V CDR1 and CDR2: SGHAT, FQNNGV. The trim removed 1 base at V and 4 bases at J, leaving 4 bases unmatched. This chain's CDR3 is CASSLGGRSADTQYF. In DNA, the CDR3 is TGTGCCAGCAGCTTAGGCGGGAGGAGTGCAGATACGCAGTATTTT.

The chain has TRBV19 and TRBJ1-2; the match to TRBD1 covers 8 bases. Germline CDR1 is LNHDA and CDR2 is SQIVND (reference sequence). This CDR3 has 15 residues. The V segment lost 1 base and the J segment 8 bases; nucleotides outside the gene matches: 9. The CDR3 spells CASSIVSGTGEGYTF. The CDR3 DNA follows: TGTGCCAGTAGTATAGTTTCCGGGACAGGAGAAGGCTACACCTTC.

This clone showed up just once. This chain connects TRBV20-1 to TRBJ2-7, with D maybe TRBD1 (6 bases). The V and J ends lost 3 bases and 0 bases respectively, with 15 bases between them. CDR3 length: 15 residues. Looked up from germline, CDR1 is DFQATT and CDR2 is SNEGSKA (reference sequence). CDR3 amino acids: CSASDWGPSSYEQYF. The CDR3, as DNA: TGCAGTGCTAGTGATTGGGGGCCGAGCTCCTACGAGCAGTACTTC.

This clone was seen only once. The rearrangement joins TRBV10-1 to TRBJ2-7; no reliable D call. Germline V gives CDR1 WNHNN, CDR2 SYGVQD (reference sequence). The CDR3 contains 13 residues. The V gene lost 0 bases and the J gene lost 3 bases, with 6 bases spanning the gap. CDR3 in amino acids: CASSESWSYEQYF. The CDR3, as DNA: TGCGCCAGCAGTGAGTCTTGGAGCTACGAGCAGTACTTC.

Only a few counts were recorded for this clone. The V call is TRBV4-1, the J call TRBJ2-2; 9 bases match TRBD1. This CDR3 has 16 amino acids. Germline loops: CDR1 MGHRA, CDR2 YSYEKL. The ends lost 0 bases at V and 5 bases at J; junction bases unmatched: 4. CDR3 protein: CASSQDGQGRTGELFF. CDR3 in DNA: TGCGCCAGCAGCCAAGATGGACAGGGGAGGACCGGGGAGCTGTTTTTT.

In DNA, the CDR3 is TGTGCCAGCAGTTTTGGAGTTAGAAGTGGCTACACCTTC. This gives the protein CASSFGVRSGYTF. The chain joins TRBV27 to TRBJ1-2; no clear D gene. CDR1 is MNHEY, CDR2 SMNVEV, per germline (reference sequence). The CDR3 has 13 residues. Trimming removed 3 bases from V and 7 bases from J, with 12 bases in between.

The V gene is TRBV11-2, the J gene TRBJ1-6; TRBD1 agrees at 11 bases. The CDR3 spans 15 residues. Losses at the gene ends were 3 bases for V and 9 bases for J; bases not matched to a gene: 4. Germline lookup yields CDR1 SGHAT and CDR2 FQNNGV. CDR3 bases: TGTGCCAGCAGCTTCGGACAGGGGGCTGGTTCACCCCTCCACTTT. This codes for CASSFGQGAGSPLHF.

This chain joins TRBV5-1 and TRBJ2-3; no reliable D call. In germline, CDR1 is SGHRS, CDR2 YFSETQ. The CDR3 runs to 12 residues. V was shortened by 0 bases and J by 9 bases, with 8 bases between the two germline ends. CDR3 DNA: TGCGCCAGCAGCTTGGAACTCCCAACGCAGTATTTT. The encoded protein is CASSLELPTQYF.

V usage is TRBV6-6 and J usage is TRBJ2-3, with 9 bases identical to TRBD2. Germline V gene lookup returns CDR1 MNHNY and CDR2 SVGAGI (reference sequence). Trimming removed 5 bases from V and 0 bases from J; junction bases left unmatched: 9. This CDR3 contains 17 residues. CDR3 region: CASSLLVAGASTDTQYF. In DNA, the CDR3 is TGTGCCAGCAGTCTCCTCGTAGCGGGGGCTAGCACAGATACGCAGTATTTT.

The J gene is TRBJ2-2, the V gene TRBV7-2; D is unresolved. V lost 6 bases to trimming and J lost 1 base, with 15 bases between them. From germline, CDR1 is SGHTA and CDR2 FQGNSA. CDR3 length: 16 residues. The CDR3 coding sequence is TGTGCCAGCAGTTACCAAAGAATCGGGAACACCGGGGAGCTGTTTTTT. As protein: CASSYQRIGNTGELFF.

The chain combines TRBV13 with TRBJ2-7; D gene unclear. CDR3 length: 17 residues. The V gene lost 4 bases and the J gene lost 1 base, with 20 bases spanning the gap. CDR1 is PRHDT and CDR2 is FYEKMQ in the germline V gene (reference sequence). Here the CDR3 reads CASSSRDGFTPSYEQYF. The CDR3 DNA reads TGTGCCAGCAGCTCCCGTGACGGGTTCACTCCGTCCTACGAGCAGTACTTC.

The gene calls are TRBV9 and TRBJ2-3; TRBD1 aligns across 9 bases. Germline CDR1 SGDLS, CDR2 YYNGEE. V trimming: 0 bases; J trimming: 3 bases; junction bases outside the gene matches: 5. There are 16 residues in the CDR3. The CDR3 region is CASSVDGQGSTDTQYF. The CDR3 coding sequence is TGTGCCAGCAGCGTAGATGGACAGGGGTCGACAGATACGCAGTATTTT.

The chain joins TRBV30 to TRBJ2-2; D is possibly TRBD2 (5 bases). In germline, CDR1 is GTSNPN, CDR2 SVGIG (reference sequence). The CDR3 covers 14 residues. The V end was cut by 2 bases, the J end by 4 bases, with 11 bases between. The CDR3 protein is CAWSRDWGTGELFF. CDR3 bases: TGTGCCTGGAGTCGGGATTGGGGCACCGGGGAGCTGTTTTTT.

This clone was counted between two and nine times. The rearrangement links TRBV4-1 to TRBJ2-5, with 8 bases matching TRBD1. J was trimmed by 2 bases and V by 2 bases; bases with no gene match: 1. The CDR3 consists of 14 residues. The germline V gene has CDR1 MGHRA and CDR2 YSYEKL. Written as DNA, the CDR3 is TGCGCCAGCAGCCAATACAGGGGGCAAGAGACCCAGTACTTC. It codes for CASSQYRGQETQYF.

The V and J genes are TRBV6-2 or TRBV6-3 and TRBJ2-1; unclear D gene. Germline CDR1 and CDR2: MNHEY and SVGEGT. V lost 1 base, J lost 7 bases, and 17 bases lay in between. The CDR3 loop spans 16 amino acids. The CDR3 protein is CASSYFPVEEMNEQFF. The CDR3 DNA reads TGTGCCAGCAGTTACTTCCCCGTCGAGGAGATGAATGAGCAGTTCTTC.

The V gene is TRBV9, the J gene TRBJ1-5; 8 bases align to TRBD1. Germline CDR1 is SGDLS and CDR2 is YYNGEE. With V trimmed by 7 bases and J by 5 bases, 5 bases remained unmatched. CDR3 length: 13 amino acids. This CDR3 is CASGQGSHQPQHF. In DNA, the CDR3 is TGTGCCAGCGGACAGGGCTCCCATCAGCCCCAGCATTTT.

The genes are TRBV10-3 and TRBJ1-1; 8 nucleotides align to TRBD1. Germline loops: CDR1 ENHRY, CDR2 SYGVKD. V lost 6 bases and J lost 0; bases outside the gene matches: 15. The CDR3 spans 18 residues. CDR3 protein: CAISGRRDRTDMNTEAFF. The CDR3 DNA is TGTGCCATCAGCGGGAGGAGGGACAGGACTGATATGAACACTGAAGCTTTCTTT.

The gene calls are TRBV18 and TRBJ1-1; TRBD1 aligns across 10 bases. The CDR3 spans 15 residues. V dropped 3 bases and J dropped 5; count of bases not matched to a gene: 6. Germline loops: CDR1 KGHSH, CDR2 LQKENI. The CDR3: CASSPRQGAGTEAFF. DNA for the CDR3: TGTGCCAGCTCACCCCGACAGGGGGCTGGAACTGAAGCTTTCTTT.

V gene TRBV4-2 combines with J gene TRBJ2-3; 14 positions match TRBD2. The trim removed 6 bases at V and 2 bases at J, leaving 7 bases unmatched. CDR3 length: 17 residues. Germline CDR1 reads LGHNA; CDR2 reads YNFKEQ. The CDR3 is CASRRTSGGPPTDTQYF. As DNA, the CDR3 is TGTGCCAGCAGGCGGACTAGCGGGGGGCCCCCCACAGATACGCAGTATTTT.